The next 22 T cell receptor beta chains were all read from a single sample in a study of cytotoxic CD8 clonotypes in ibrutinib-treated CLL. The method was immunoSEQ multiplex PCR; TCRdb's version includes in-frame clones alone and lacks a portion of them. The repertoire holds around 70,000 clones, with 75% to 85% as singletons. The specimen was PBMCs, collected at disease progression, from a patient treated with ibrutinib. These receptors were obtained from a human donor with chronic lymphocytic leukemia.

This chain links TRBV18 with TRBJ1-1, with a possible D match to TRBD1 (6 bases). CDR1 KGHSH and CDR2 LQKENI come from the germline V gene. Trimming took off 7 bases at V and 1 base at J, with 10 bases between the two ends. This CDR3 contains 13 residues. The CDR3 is CASLGQTNTEAFF. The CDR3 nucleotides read TGTGCCAGCTTAGGACAGACGAACACTGAAGCTTTCTTT. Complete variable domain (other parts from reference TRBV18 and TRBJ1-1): NAGVMQNPRHLVRRRGQEARLRCSPMKGHSHVYWYRQLPEEGLKFMVYLQKENIIDESGMPKERFSAEFPKEGPSILRIQQVVRGDSAAYFCASLGQTNTEAFFGQGTRLTVV.

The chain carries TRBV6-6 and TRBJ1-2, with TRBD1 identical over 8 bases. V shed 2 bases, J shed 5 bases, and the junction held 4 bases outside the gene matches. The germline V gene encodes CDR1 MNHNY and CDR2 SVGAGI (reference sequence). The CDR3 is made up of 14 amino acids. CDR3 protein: CASSYTGTGYGYTF. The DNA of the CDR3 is TGTGCCAGCAGTTACACCGGGACAGGATATGGCTACACCTTC.

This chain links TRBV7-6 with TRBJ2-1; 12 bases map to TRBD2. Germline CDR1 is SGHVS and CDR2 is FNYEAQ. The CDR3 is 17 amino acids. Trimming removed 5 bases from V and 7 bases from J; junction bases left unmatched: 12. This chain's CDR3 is CASSERTSGTANNEQFF. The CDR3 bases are TGTGCCAGCAGCGAAAGGACTAGCGGGACGGCAAATAATGAGCAGTTCTTC.

In nucleotides, the CDR3 is TGTGCCAGCAGCTTAGGGAGCGGGATGGCGGGTGAGCAGTTCTTC. This codes for CASSLGSGMAGEQFF. The rearrangement uses TRBV7-3 and TRBJ2-1, with 7 bases matching TRBD2. Germline CDR1 and CDR2: SGHTA and FQGTGA. Losses at the gene ends were 2 bases for V and 9 bases for J; bases not matched to a gene: 10. The CDR3 sequence is 15 residues long.

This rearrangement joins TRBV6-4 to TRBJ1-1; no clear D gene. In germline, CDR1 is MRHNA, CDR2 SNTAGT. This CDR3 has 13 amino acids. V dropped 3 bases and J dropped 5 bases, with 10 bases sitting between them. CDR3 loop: CASSEEGETEAFF. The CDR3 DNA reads TGTGCCAGCAGTGAAGAGGGAGAAACTGAAGCTTTCTTT.

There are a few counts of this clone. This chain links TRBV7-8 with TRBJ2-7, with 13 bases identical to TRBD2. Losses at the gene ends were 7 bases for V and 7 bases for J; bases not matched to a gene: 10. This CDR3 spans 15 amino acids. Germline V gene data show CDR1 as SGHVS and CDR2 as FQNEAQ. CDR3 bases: TGTGCCAGCATTGTGGGGACTAGCGGGACGGGGGAGCAGTACTTC. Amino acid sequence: CASIVGTSGTGEQYF.

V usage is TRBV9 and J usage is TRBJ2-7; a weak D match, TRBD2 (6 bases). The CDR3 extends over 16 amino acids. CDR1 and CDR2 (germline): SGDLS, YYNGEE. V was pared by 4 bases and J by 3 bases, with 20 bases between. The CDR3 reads CASSPGLLPTSYEQYF. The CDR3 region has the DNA TGTGCCAGCAGCCCGGGACTGCTCCCGACTAGCTACGAGCAGTACTTC.

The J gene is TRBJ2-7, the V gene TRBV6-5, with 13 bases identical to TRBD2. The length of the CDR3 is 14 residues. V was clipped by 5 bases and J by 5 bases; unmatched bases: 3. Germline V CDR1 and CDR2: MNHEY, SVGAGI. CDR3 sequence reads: CASSNGLAGDEQYF. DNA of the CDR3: TGTGCCAGCAGTAATGGACTAGCGGGGGACGAGCAGTACTTC.

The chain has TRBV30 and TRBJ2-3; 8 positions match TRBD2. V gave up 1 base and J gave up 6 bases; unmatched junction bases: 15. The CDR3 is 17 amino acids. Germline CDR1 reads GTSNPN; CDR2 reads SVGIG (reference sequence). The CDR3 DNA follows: TGTGCCTGGAGTGCAGCGGGGGCTCCTGGGGTTCCGGATACGCAGTATTTT. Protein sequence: CAWSAAGAPGVPDTQYF. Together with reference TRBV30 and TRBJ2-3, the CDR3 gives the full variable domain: SQTIHQWPATLVQPVGSPLSLECTVEGTSNPNLYWYRQAAGRGLQLLFYSVGIGQISSEVPQNLSASRPQDRQFILSSKKLLLSDSGFYLCAWSAAGAPGVPDTQYFGPGTRLTVL.

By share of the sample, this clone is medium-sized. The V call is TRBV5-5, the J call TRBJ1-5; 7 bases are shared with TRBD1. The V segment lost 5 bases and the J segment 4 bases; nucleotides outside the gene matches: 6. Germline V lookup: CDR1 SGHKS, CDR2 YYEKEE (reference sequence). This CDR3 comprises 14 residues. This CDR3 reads CASSWDSGNQPQHF. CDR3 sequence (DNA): TGTGCCAGCAGTTGGGACAGCGGAAATCAGCCCCAGCATTTT.

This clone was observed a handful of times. CDR3 DNA: TGTGCCAGCAGGGGCAGGGAGAACTATGGCTACACCTTC. This codes for CASRGRENYGYTF. This chain connects TRBV9 to TRBJ1-2; TRBD1 might be the D (5 bases). Germline V CDR1 and CDR2: SGDLS, YYNGEE. The V end lost 5 bases, the J end lost 2 bases, and 10 bases lay between the germline ends. There are 13 residues in the CDR3.

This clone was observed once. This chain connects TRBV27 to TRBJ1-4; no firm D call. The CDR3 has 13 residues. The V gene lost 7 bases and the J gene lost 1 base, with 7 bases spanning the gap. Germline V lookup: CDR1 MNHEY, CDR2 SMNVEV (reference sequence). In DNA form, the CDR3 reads TGTGCCAGCACGTCACAAACTAATGAAAAACTGTTTTTT. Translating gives CASTSQTNEKLFF.

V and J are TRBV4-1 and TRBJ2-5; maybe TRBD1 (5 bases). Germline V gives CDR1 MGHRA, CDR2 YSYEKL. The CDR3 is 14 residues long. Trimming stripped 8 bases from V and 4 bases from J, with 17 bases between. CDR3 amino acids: CASADPGNTETQYF. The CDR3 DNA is TGCGCCAGCGCGGATCCAGGGAATACAGAGACCCAGTACTTC.

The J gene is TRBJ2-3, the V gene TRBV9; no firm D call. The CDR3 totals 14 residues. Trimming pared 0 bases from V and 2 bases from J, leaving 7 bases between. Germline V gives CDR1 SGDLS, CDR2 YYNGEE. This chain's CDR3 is CASSVARFTDTQYF. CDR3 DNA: TGTGCCAGCAGCGTAGCCCGATTCACAGATACGCAGTATTTT.

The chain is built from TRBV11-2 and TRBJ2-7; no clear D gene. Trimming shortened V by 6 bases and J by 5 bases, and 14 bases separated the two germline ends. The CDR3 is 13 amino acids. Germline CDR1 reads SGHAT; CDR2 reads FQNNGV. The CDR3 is CASRPGMGNEQYF. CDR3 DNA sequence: TGTGCCAGCAGGCCCGGTATGGGTAACGAGCAGTACTTC. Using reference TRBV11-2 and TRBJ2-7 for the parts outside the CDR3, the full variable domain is EAGVAQSPRYKIIEKRQSVAFWCNPISGHATLYWYQQILGQGPKLLIQFQNNGVVDDSQLPKDRFSAERLKGVDSTLKIQPAKLEDSAVYLCASRPGMGNEQYFGPGTRLTVT.

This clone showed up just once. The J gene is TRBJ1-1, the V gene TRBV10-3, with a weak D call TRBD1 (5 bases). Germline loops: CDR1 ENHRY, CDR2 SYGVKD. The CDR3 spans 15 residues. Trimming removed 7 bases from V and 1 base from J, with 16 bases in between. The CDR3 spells CAITEGQGENTEAFF. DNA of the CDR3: TGTGCCATCACCGAAGGTCAGGGAGAGAACACTGAAGCTTTCTTT.

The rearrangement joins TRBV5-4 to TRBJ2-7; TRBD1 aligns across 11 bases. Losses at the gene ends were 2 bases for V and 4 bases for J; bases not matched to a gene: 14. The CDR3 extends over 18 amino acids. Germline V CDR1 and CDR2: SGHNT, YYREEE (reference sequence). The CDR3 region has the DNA TGTGCCAGCAGCTTTGGGTTTGGACTCCGGGACAGGGGGTACGAGCAGTACTTC. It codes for CASSFGFGLRDRGYEQYF.

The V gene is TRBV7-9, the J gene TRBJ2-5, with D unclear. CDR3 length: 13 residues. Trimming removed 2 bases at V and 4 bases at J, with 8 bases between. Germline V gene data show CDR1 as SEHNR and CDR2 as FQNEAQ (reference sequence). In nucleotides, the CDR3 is TGTGCCAGCAGCTTACTCAAGGGAGAGACCCAGTACTTC. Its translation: CASSLLKGETQYF.

CDR3 sequence: CSAQDIYTQYF. In DNA form, the CDR3 reads TGCAGTGCACAGGACATTTATACGCAGTATTTT. The chain recombines TRBV20-1 with TRBJ2-3; maybe TRBD1 (5 bases). The CDR3 length is 11 residues. The germline CDR1 and CDR2 sequences are DFQATT and SNEGSKA (reference sequence). The V end was cut by 6 bases, the J end by 7 bases, with 11 bases between.

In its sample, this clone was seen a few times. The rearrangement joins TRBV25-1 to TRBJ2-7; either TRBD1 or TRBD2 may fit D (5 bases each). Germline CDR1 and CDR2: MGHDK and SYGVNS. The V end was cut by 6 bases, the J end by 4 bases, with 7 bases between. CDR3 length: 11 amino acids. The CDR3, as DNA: TGTGCCAGCAGGGGACCTTACGAGCAGTACTTC. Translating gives CASRGPYEQYF.

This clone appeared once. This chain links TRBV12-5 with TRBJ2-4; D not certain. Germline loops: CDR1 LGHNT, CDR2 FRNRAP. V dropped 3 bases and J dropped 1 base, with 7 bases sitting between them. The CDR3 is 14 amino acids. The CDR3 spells CASGFLGAKNIQYF. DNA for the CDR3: TGTGCTAGTGGTTTTCTCGGGGCCAAAAACATTCAGTACTTC. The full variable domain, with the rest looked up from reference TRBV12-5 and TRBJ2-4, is DARVTQTPRHKVTEMGQEVTMRCQPILGHNTVFWYRQTMMQGLELLAYFRNRAPLDDSGMPKDRFSAEMPDATLATLKIQPSEPRDSAVYFCASGFLGAKNIQYFGAGTRLSVL.

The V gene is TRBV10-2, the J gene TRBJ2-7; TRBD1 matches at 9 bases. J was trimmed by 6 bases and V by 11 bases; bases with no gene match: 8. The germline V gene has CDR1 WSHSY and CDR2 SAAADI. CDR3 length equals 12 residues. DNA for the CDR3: TGCGCCCTGGGGACAGGGAAGGGCGAGCAGTACTTC. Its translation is CALGTGKGEQYF.